Shown below are 10 T cell receptor beta chains from a single sample sequenced in a study of cytomegalovirus exposure and HLA in healthy donors. The PCR employed 60 Vbeta primers together with 13 Jbeta primers. Assay: immunoSEQ multiplex PCR; the TCRdb copy retains only in-frame clones and omits some. The sample comprises roughly 110,000 clones, roughly 82% of which are singletons, and about 2.5% rests with the top ten. Sequencing was performed on PBMCs. The receptors stem from a man aged 25-45 years in good health and CMV-seropositive.

The J gene is TRBJ1-2, the V gene TRBV29-1, with TRBD1 identical over 8 bases. CDR1 and CDR2 (germline): SQVTM, ANQGSEA. The V gene end was trimmed by 5 bases and the J gene end by 8 bases; junction bases not matched to a gene: 4. CDR3 size: 11 residues. The CDR3 DNA is TGCAGCGTTACAGGGGGTTGGGGCTACACCTTC. It specifies CSVTGGWGYTF.

This clone came up a few times. J is TRBJ2-4 and V is TRBV27; no reliable D call. Trimming left V 5 bases short and J 1 base short, with 9 bases between. This CDR3 is built from 14 residues. Germline CDR1 MNHEY, CDR2 SMNVEV (reference sequence). The CDR3 is CASSARRAKNIQYF. The CDR3 bases are TGTGCCAGCAGTGCGCGCCGTGCCAAAAACATTCAGTACTTC.

The rearrangement joins TRBV6-5 to TRBJ1-1; no clear D gene. The V end lost 0 bases, the J end lost 3 bases, and 8 bases lay between the germline ends. The CDR3 has 14 amino acids. The germline CDR1 and CDR2 sequences are MNHEY and SVGAGI. The CDR3 DNA is TGTGCCAGCAGTTACTCGAGGAGGCACACTGAAGCTTTCTTT. Amino acids: CASSYSRRHTEAFF.

V and J are TRBV19 and TRBJ1-5; unclear D gene. This CDR3 is built from 13 residues. Germline V gene lookup returns CDR1 LNHDA and CDR2 SQIVND (reference sequence). Trimming took off 4 bases at V and 1 base at J, with 5 bases between the two ends. The CDR3 region has the DNA TGTGCCAGTAGTAGTCAGAGCAATCAGCCCCAGCATTTT. It encodes CASSSQSNQPQHF.

This chain links TRBV4-1 with TRBJ2-5, with D perhaps TRBD2 (6 bases). CDR3 size: 15 residues. Germline-derived CDR1 and CDR2 are MGHRA and YSYEKL. V lost 5 bases, J lost 2 bases, and 15 bases lay in between. CDR3 in amino acids: CASSGSGTAQETQYF. The CDR3 nucleotides are TGCGCCAGCAGCGGGTCCGGGACTGCGCAAGAGACCCAGTACTTC.

CDR3 bases: TGTGCCAGCAGCTTACATCGGCTTGGGGGGGGCACCGGGGAGCTGTTTTTT. It is translated as CASSLHRLGGGTGELFF. The J gene is TRBJ2-2, the V gene TRBV7-8; 7 positions match TRBD2. The CDR3 length is 17 residues. V was pared by 2 bases and J by 4 bases, with 10 bases of the junction left unmatched. CDR1 is SGHVS, CDR2 FQNEAQ, per germline.

The chain combines TRBV30 with TRBJ1-6; possible D gene TRBD1, 6 bases. This CDR3 is built from 14 residues. CDR1 and CDR2 from the germline V gene are GTSNPN and SVGIG (reference sequence). V was trimmed by 5 bases and J by 8 bases, leaving 16 bases between them. In DNA form, the CDR3 reads TGTGCCTGGCGACCAGGGGACCGGGATTCACCCCTCCACTTT. It yields the protein CAWRPGDRDSPLHF.

CDR3 residues: CASSLAGGGTEAFF. The CDR3 DNA follows: TGCGCCAGCAGCTTGGCAGGGGGAGGCACTGAAGCTTTCTTT. This rearrangement joins TRBV5-1 to TRBJ1-1, with 7 positions matching TRBD1. V gave up 0 bases and J gave up 4 bases; unmatched junction bases: 3. CDR1 and CDR2 (germline): SGHRS, YFSETQ. The CDR3 consists of 14 residues.

The chain joins TRBV16 to TRBJ2-7; the D gene is possibly TRBD1 (5 bases). Deletions cut 4 bases from V and 2 bases from J, with 12 bases between. The CDR3 has 14 residues. Germline loops: CDR1 KGHSY, CDR2 FQNENV. The CDR3 reads CASSLDSRAYEQYF. The CDR3 region has the DNA TGTGCCAGCAGCCTAGACAGCCGGGCCTACGAGCAGTACTTC.

Notes on this clone: The germline gene is not matched at one end of the junction; a read error may be the cause. The V gene is TRBV6-4, the J gene TRBJ2-1; 12 bases fit TRBD2. CDR3 length equals 16 residues. Per germline, CDR1 MRHNA and CDR2 SNTAGT. CDR3 sequence reads: CASSYSSGGASNEQFF. CDR3 sequence (DNA): TGTGCCAGCAGTTACTCTAGCGGGGGGGCCTCTAATGAGCAGTTCTTC.